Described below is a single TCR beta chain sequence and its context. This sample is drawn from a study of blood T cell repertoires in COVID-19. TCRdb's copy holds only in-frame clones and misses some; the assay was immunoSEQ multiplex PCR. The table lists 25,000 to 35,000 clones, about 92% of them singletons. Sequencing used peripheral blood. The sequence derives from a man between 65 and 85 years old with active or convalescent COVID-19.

Here the CDR3 reads CASSSRTDANTEAFF. CDR3 bases: TGTGCCAGTAGTTCCCGGACAGACGCTAACACTGAAGCTTTCTTT. This chain links TRBV19 with TRBJ1-1; D is possibly TRBD1 (6 bases). This CDR3 region has 15 residues. Germline CDR1 is LNHDA and CDR2 is SQIVND (reference sequence). V lost 5 bases and J 2 bases, leaving 15 bases between the germline ends.